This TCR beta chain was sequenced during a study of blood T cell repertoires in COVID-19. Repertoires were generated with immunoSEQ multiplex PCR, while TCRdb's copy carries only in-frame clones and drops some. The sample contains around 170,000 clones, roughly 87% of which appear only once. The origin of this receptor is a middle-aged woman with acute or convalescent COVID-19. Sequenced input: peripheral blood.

CDR3 in DNA: TGTGCCAGCAGCTTAGGGGACCCGGGACAGAGGCAGCCCCAGCATTTT. Amino acid sequence: CASSLGDPGQRQPQHF. J is TRBJ1-5 and V is TRBV28, with TRBD1 identical over 7 bases. CDR1 MDHEN and CDR2 SYDVKM come from the germline V gene. The CDR3 has 16 amino acids. Trimming at V came to 6 bases and at J to 7 bases, leaving 15 bases not matched to a gene. The full variable domain, rest sourced from reference TRBV28 and TRBJ1-5, is DVKVTQSSRYLVKRTGEKVFLECVQDMDHENMFWYRQDPGLGLRLIYFSYDVKMKEKGDIPEGYSVSREKKERFSLILESASTNQTSMYLCASSLGDPGQRQPQHFGDGTRLSIL.